These T cell receptor beta chains were read from a single sample in a study of T cell repertoires in cytomegalovirus infection. TCRdb re-derived calls from the reads in MiXCR, one entry per CDR3 protein. Here the sample spans about 130,000 distinct CDR3 sequences, around 32% being singletons. Their target antigens are unknown. The sequencing here drew on CD8+ T cells from cultured PBMCs, taken from culture after CMV antigen stimulation. The source is a human donor in good health (CMV status not recorded). Some clones in this sample may be carry-over from other donors' samples. Each CDR3 is given with its conserved first and last residue. A D gene is named only where the DNA matches it firmly. Not every row has a clone size; where given, it reads once, few, many or a size class.

>TRBV7-2|many|TRBJ2-7|.|12
CASHTGEGEQYF
TGTGCCAGCCATACAGGGGAGGGGGAGCAGTACTTC
>TRBV7-2|many|TRBJ2-5|.|13
CASSLNREETQYF
TGTGCCAGCAGCTTAAATAGGGAAGAGACCCAGTACTTC
>TRBV7-8|few|TRBJ2-7|TRBD1|15
CASSSPTGSLYEQYF
TGTGCCAGCAGCTCCCCGACAGGGAGCCTCTACGAGCAGTACTTC
>TRBV7-2|many|TRBJ1-1|.|12
CASSLMGTEAFF
TGTGCCAGCAGCTTGATGGGCACTGAAGCTTTCTTT
>TRBV4-2|many|TRBJ1-5|.|15
CASSQVQGIDQPQHF
TGTGCCAGCAGCCAAGTACAGGGTATCGATCAGCCCCAGCATTTT
>TRBV12-3/TRBV12-4|.|TRBJ2-1|.|13
CASRDKSYNEQFF
TGTGCCAGCAGGGACAAGTCCTACAATGAGCAGTTCTTC
>TRBV20-1|.|TRBJ1-4|.|15
CSARDFGAGAQKLFF
TGCAGTGCTAGAGATTTCGGCGCGGGGGCTCAAAAACTGTTTTTT
>TRBV2|.|TRBJ1-6|TRBD1|16
CASRGTGSSYNSPLHF
TGTGCCAGCAGGGGGACAGGAAGCTCCTATAATTCACCCCTCCACTTT
>TRBV20-1|.|TRBJ2-3|TRBD2|15
CSARDAGDHTDTQYF
TGCAGTGCTAGAGATGCGGGGGACCACACAGATACGCAGTATTTT
>TRBV20-1|.|TRBJ2-1|TRBD2|15
CSVPGSGGALNEQFF
TGCAGCGTGCCGGGTAGCGGGGGGGCCCTTAATGAGCAGTTCTTC
>TRBV7-2|many|TRBJ1-3|.|19
CASSLLGEMWASSGNTIYF
TGTGCCAGCAGCTTACTTGGGGAAATGTGGGCTTCGTCTGGAAACACCATATATTTT
>TRBV27|.|TRBJ2-5|.|15
CASSWSGGSLLTQYF
TGTGCCAGCAGTTGGAGTGGGGGAAGCCTTTTGACCCAGTACTTC
>TRBV28|.|TRBJ2-3|TRBD1|17
CASSPPLGTGGTDTQYF
TGTGCCAGCAGTCCCCCCCTCGGGACAGGGGGCACAGATACGCAGTATTTT
>TRBV3-1|.|TRBJ2-1|TRBD2|13
CASSPAAGNEQFF
TGTGCCAGCAGCCCAGCAGCGGGGAATGAGCAGTTCTTC
>TRBV7-8|many|TRBJ2-5|TRBD2|17
CASSPRTSGGLQETQYF
TGTGCCAGCAGCCCTCGGACTAGCGGGGGCCTCCAAGAGACCCAGTACTTC
>TRBV7-8|many|TRBJ2-5|TRBD1|15
CASSFDRGPRETQYF
TGTGCCAGCAGCTTCGACAGGGGGCCGAGAGAGACCCAGTACTTC
>TRBV29-1|.|TRBJ2-7|TRBD1|14
CSVEAGTGNYEQYF
TGCAGCGTTGAAGCCGGGACAGGGAATTACGAGCAGTACTTC
>TRBV28|.|TRBJ2-7|.|13
CASSFGQSYEQYF
TGTGCCAGCAGTTTCGGACAGTCCTACGAGCAGTACTTC
>TRBV12-3/TRBV12-4|.|TRBJ2-1|.|15
CASSLASQGAAEQFF
TGTGCCAGCAGTTTAGCGTCGCAAGGTGCGGCCGAGCAGTTCTTC
>TRBV5-1|.|TRBJ1-4|.|14
CASSLGRGVEKLFF
TGCGCCAGCAGCTTGGGCAGGGGTGTTGAAAAACTGTTTTTT
>TRBV6-1|.|TRBJ2-5|.|15
CASSEVKAIQETQYF
TGTGCCAGCAGTGAAGTTAAGGCAATCCAAGAGACCCAGTACTTC
>TRBV5-1|few|TRBJ2-5|TRBD2|14
CASSVGLAGETQYF
TGCGCCAGCAGCGTCGGACTAGCGGGGGAGACCCAGTACTTC
>TRBV7-6|.|TRBJ2-1|TRBD2|16
CASSLRSRGGDGEQFF
TGTGCCAGCAGCCTACGTAGCCGGGGAGGGGACGGTGAGCAGTTCTTC